The source of this TCR beta chain is a study of cytomegalovirus exposure and HLA in healthy donors. Study details: Among the 300 to 500 genotyped donors, about 81% were placed in the Caucasian-associated ancestry cluster.

60 Vbeta and 13 Jbeta primers were used in PCR. The assay was immunoSEQ multiplex PCR, and TCRdb's table has in-frame clones only and misses some. The sample has 250,000 to 350,000 clones; just over 85% are singletons. This clone was observed once. Its antigen remains unknown. A read error may account for a junction end that differs from germline. Broader study findings: Three CMV-associated chains were confirmed in vitro to be specific for CMV antigens.

The CDR3 contains 12 residues. Germline V gene sequence: CDR1 SEHNR, CDR2 FQNEAQ (reference sequence). The chain has TRBV7-9 and TRBJ2-7, with D hard to call. The material sequenced was PBMCs. The TCR was taken from a man aged 35 to 55 in good health and CMV-seropositive. The CDR3 sequence: CSSSLRIDEQYF. The CDR3 DNA reads as TGTTCCAGCAGCTTGAGGATCGACGAGCAGTACTTC.